These 23 T cell receptor beta chains share one sample of origin, sequenced in a study of tumor-infiltrating lymphocytes in primary liver carcinoma. Investigators took RNA and DNA out together from approximately 22-30 mg of unsorted bulk tissue. Total RNA amounting to approximately 460 ng was the source from which TCR beta cDNA was made with a constant-region primer. It was through three nested multiplex PCR rounds of slightly modified ARM-PCR that TCR beta libraries arose. TRBV1-TRBV30 forward and Cbeta reverse primers drove the first two approximately 10-cycle rounds. TCRdb used MiXCR to reprocess the multiplex PCR reads, holding one entry per CDR3 protein. The sample holds approximately 110,000 distinct CDR3 sequences, around 60% seen once. What was sequenced was liver tumor tissue from sampling region 1. Subset indicated: tumor region T1, superior pole. The receptors derive from an older woman with primary liver carcinoma and hepatitis B virus infection.

Of note for this clonotype: Relative to the germline gene, one junction end is altered; a read error may explain this. The chain recombines TRBV29-1 with TRBJ2-5; 10 nucleotides agree with TRBD2. CDR1 and CDR2 from the germline V gene are SQVTM and ANQGSEA. CDR3 length: 14 residues. CDR3 bases: TGCAGCATTGAGGGGATTAGCGGGAGGGAGACCCAGTACTTC. This gives the protein CSIEGISGRETQYF.

At least ten counts were recorded for this clonotype. The chain has TRBV10-2 and TRBJ1-5, with TRBD1 as a possible D gene (5 bases). Germline CDR1 and CDR2: WSHSY and SAAADI. This CDR3 is built from 16 residues. V shed 9 bases and J shed 0 bases, with 18 bases lying between them. The CDR3 loop reads CASQDGADNSNQPQHF. DNA for the CDR3: TGCGCCAGTCAGGATGGGGCGGATAATAGCAATCAGCCCCAGCATTTT.

About this clonotype: Because it lacks the conserved phenylalanine or tryptophan at the end, this CDR3 is likely a read error. The rearrangement joins TRBV14 to TRBJ1-3; no definite D call. CDR3 length: 13 amino acids. CDR1 and CDR2 (germline): SGHDN, FVKESK. CDR3 sequence: CASSQDRGNTIYS. The DNA of the CDR3 is TGTGCTAGCAGCCAAGATCGGGGAAACACCATATATTCT.

The chain joins TRBV29-1 to TRBJ2-6; D may be TRBD2 (6 bases). The germline V gene encodes CDR1 SQVTM and CDR2 ANQGSEA. The CDR3 runs to 15 residues. CDR3 in DNA: TGCATCATTCAAGGGGTTAGCGGTGGGGCCAACGTCCTGACTTTC. Amino acids: CIIQGVSGGANVLTF.

As concerns this clonotype: Because the CDR3 is missing its conserved closing phenylalanine or tryptophan, this is likely a read error. The rearrangement uses TRBV11-2 and TRBJ2-1; D gene ambiguous. From germline, CDR1 is SGHAT and CDR2 FQNNGV. The CDR3 spans 13 residues. V was trimmed by 11 bases and J by 6 bases, leaving 17 bases between them. The DNA for the CDR3 is TGTGCCTGTAGCTTATTGCAGAGCAATGAGCAGTTCTCC. It yields the protein CACSLLQSNEQFS.

This clonotype was seen at least ten times. The rearrangement uses TRBV6-1 and TRBJ1-1; weak D call: TRBD1 (5 bases). Germline-derived CDR1 and CDR2 are MNHNS and SASEGT. V gave up 3 bases and J gave up 3 bases, with 8 bases separating them. The length of the CDR3 is 13 residues. CDR3 coding DNA: TGTGCCAGCAGTGATTGGGGGGACACTGAAGCTTTCTTT. Amino acid sequence: CASSDWGDTEAFF.

The chain joins TRBV5-1 to TRBJ2-1; 9 bases are a match to TRBD2. Germline CDR1 is SGHRS and CDR2 is YFSETQ. The CDR3 runs 15 residues. V gave up 1 base and J gave up 7 bases; unmatched junction bases: 6. The CDR3 loop is CASSLIAGGLNEQFF. The CDR3 DNA is TGCGCCAGCAGCTTGATCGCGGGAGGGCTAAATGAGCAGTTCTTC.

Details on this clonotype: A read error may account for a junction end that differs from germline. The gene calls are TRBV11-3 and TRBJ2-7, with TRBD1 identical over 8 bases. Germline loops: CDR1 SGHNT, CDR2 YENEEA. The CDR3 has 14 residues. CDR3 amino acids: CASNRLGQGYELYF. The CDR3 bases are TGTGCCAGCAACAGGCTCGGACAGGGATACGAGCTGTACTTC. Drawing the rest from reference TRBV11-3 and TRBJ2-7, the complete variable domain is EAGVVQSPRYKIIEKKQPVAFWCNPISGHNTLYWYLQNLGQGPELLIRYENEEAVDDSQLPKDRFSAERLKGVDSTLKIQPAELGDSAVYLCASNRLGQGYELYFGPGTRLTVT.

About this clonotype itself: A read error is possible here, since a much larger clone lies one base away. V and J are TRBV6-5 and TRBJ1-1; 7 nucleotides agree with TRBD1. This CDR3 comprises 13 residues. Germline V lookup: CDR1 MNHEY, CDR2 SVGAGI. V lost 7 bases and J lost 12; bases outside the gene matches: 14. In DNA, the CDR3 is TGTGCCAGCATACAGGGGAGTCCGCCCGGGACTTTCTTT. Residues: CASIQGSPPGTFF.

Remarks on this clonotype: The CDR3 does not close with the conserved phenylalanine or tryptophan, likely indicating a read error. The rearrangement uses TRBV11-2 and TRBJ2-3; D may be TRBD2 (5 bases). The length of the CDR3 is 14 residues. Germline V gene data show CDR1 as SGHAT and CDR2 as FQNNGV. In DNA, the CDR3 is TGTGCCAGCAGCTTAGATAGGGAGATCGATAAGCAGTATTCT. This gives the protein CASSLDREIDKQYS.

Concerning this clonotype itself: A much larger clone sits a single nucleotide away, making a read error possible. CDR3 sequence reads: CTSSVKAPWNEQFF. CDR3 bases: TGTACCAGCTCAGTGAAGGCACCCTGGAATGAGCAGTTCTTC. The chain recombines TRBV6-1 with TRBJ2-1, with unresolved D. CDR1 and CDR2 (germline): MNHNS, SASEGT. The CDR3 is made up of 14 amino acids.

With regard to this clonotype: Given a much more abundant clone one base away, this may be a read error. The chain links TRBV6-1 to TRBJ1-1; no definite D call. Trimming stripped 3 bases from V and 3 bases from J, with 8 bases between. The CDR3 covers 13 residues. Germline V gives CDR1 MNHNS, CDR2 SASEGT. As DNA, the CDR3 is TGTGCCAGCAGTGAGAACCTGGACACTGAAGCTTTCTTT. Translation gives CASSENLDTEAFF.

As for this clonotype: A much larger clone is a single base away; this may be a read error. J is TRBJ2-3 and V is TRBV5-1, with D maybe TRBD2 (6 bases). In germline, CDR1 is SGHRS, CDR2 YFSETQ. The length of the CDR3 is 14 residues. V shed 4 bases and J shed 2 bases, with 11 bases lying between them. For the CDR3, the DNA is TGCGCCAGCAGCCCGGCGGGGCACACAGATACGCAGTATTTT. It is translated as CASSPAGHTDTQYF.

In the case of this clonotype: Relative to the germline gene, one junction end is altered; a read error may explain this. The genes are TRBV11-2 and TRBJ1-5; 7 bases fit TRBD1. This CDR3 comprises 14 residues. Germline CDR1 is SGHAT and CDR2 is FQNNGV. DNA of the CDR3: TGTGCCAGCAGCTTAGACAGGGGGGCCCGGCCCCGGCATTTT. Encoded protein: CASSLDRGARPRHF.

This clonotype was found many times. The chain combines TRBV6-5 with TRBJ1-1, with D possibly TRBD1 on 6 matching bases. CDR1 and CDR2 from the germline V gene are MNHEY and SVGAGI. The CDR3 length is 15 residues. Trimming took 6 bases from V and 1 from J, leaving 15 bases between them. CDR3 sequence reads: CASSAGPRGNTEAFF. CDR3 coding DNA: TGTGCCAGCAGCGCCGGGCCCAGGGGGAACACTGAAGCTTTCTTT.

This chain uses TRBV10-2 with TRBJ2-5, with a tentative D call TRBD2 (5 bases). Germline V lookup: CDR1 WSHSY, CDR2 SAAADI. Trimming stripped 0 bases from V and 1 base from J, with 15 bases between. The CDR3 has 17 residues. DNA of the CDR3: TGCGCCAGCAGTGAGTCGGTAATAGAGGGCCCCCAAGAGACCCAGTACTTC. This codes for CASSESVIEGPQETQYF.

This clonotype was picked up one time. A much larger clone differs from this one at a single base, so this may be a read error. The chain joins TRBV5-1 to TRBJ1-2; a weak D match, TRBD1 (5 bases). Germline assignment: CDR1 SGHRS and CDR2 YFSETQ. There are 13 residues in the CDR3. The CDR3 DNA reads TGCGCCAACAGCCGCGGGACGGACTATGGCTACACCTTC. Translated, it gives CANSRGTDYGYTF.

Concerning this clonotype itself: One junction end disagrees with the germline gene, perhaps due to a read error. The genes are TRBV11-2 and TRBJ2-3; 7 positions match TRBD2. Germline CDR1 SGHAT, CDR2 FQNNGV. The CDR3 is 15 residues long. The CDR3: CASRPSATSADMQYF. CDR3 in DNA: TGTGCCAGCAGGCCCTCTGCTACTAGCGCAGATATGCAGTATTTT.

CDR3 residues: CASREGTGGTEAFF. DNA for the CDR3: TGCGCCAGCAGAGAAGGGACAGGAGGAACTGAAGCTTTCTTT. The V and J genes are TRBV5-1 and TRBJ1-1, with 8 bases that match TRBD1. The CDR3 is made up of 14 amino acids. Germline CDR1 is SGHRS and CDR2 is YFSETQ. The V gene end was trimmed by 5 bases and the J gene end by 5 bases; junction bases not matched to a gene: 8.

With regard to this clonotype: The junction departs from germline at one end; a sequencing error may be responsible. The J gene is TRBJ1-3, the V gene TRBV5-1, with TRBD1 as a possible D gene (5 bases). Germline lookup yields CDR1 SGHRS and CDR2 YFSETQ. This CDR3 comprises 15 residues. The CDR3: CASSGDGYSGNAIYF. The CDR3 DNA follows: TGCGCCAGCAGCGGGGACGGATACTCTGGAAACGCCATATATTTT.

For this clonotype: This may arise from a read error, as a much more abundant clone is one base away. This chain uses TRBV12-3 or TRBV12-4 with TRBJ2-1, with 7 positions matching TRBD2. This CDR3 is 15 amino acids long. The CDR3 region is CVSSPPGRNYNEQFF. In DNA, the CDR3 is TGTGTCAGCAGCCCACCCGGGAGGAACTACAATGAGCAGTTCTTC.

The chain combines TRBV5-4 with TRBJ2-1, with a possible D match to TRBD2 (6 bases). The CDR3 extends over 15 amino acids. The ends were cut back, 3 bases at V and 5 bases at J, with 15 bases in the middle. Germline V CDR1 and CDR2: SGHNT, YYREEE (reference sequence). The CDR3 sequence is CASSSQSGVHNEQFF. The CDR3 coding sequence is TGTGCCAGCAGCTCTCAATCGGGGGTCCACAATGAGCAGTTCTTC.

The chain carries TRBV30 and TRBJ1-4, with D perhaps TRBD1 (6 bases). The V end lost 1 base, the J end lost 5 bases, and 11 bases lay between the germline ends. The CDR3 has 14 amino acids. The germline CDR1 and CDR2 sequences are GTSNPN and SVGIG (reference sequence). CDR3 loop: CAWSDPGANEKLFF. In nucleotides, the CDR3 is TGTGCCTGGAGTGATCCGGGGGCGAATGAAAAACTGTTTTTT.